The entry that follows covers one T cell receptor beta chain sequence. Its antigen remains undetermined. One base away there is no much larger clone; base qualities are not given. Library creation used the immunoSEQ multiplex PCR assay. TCRdb re-hosts the immuneACCESS table, in-frame sequences only. Its copies lack some clones; in the studies checked, an unresolved V gene accounts for under half of them, and the cause for the rest is not known. Here the sample has tens of thousands of clones; roughly 88% occur a single time. The ten largest clones take up 0.7% to 0.75% of the sample. From the cysteine through the phenylalanine, the CDR3 covers 14 amino acids. Only the CDR3 portion is preserved as DNA: 42 bases, with reading frame beginning at the first base. V loses 2 bases at its end and J loses 4 bases; junction bases beyond the gene matches: 6. Reading the germline V gene (reference sequence) gives CDR1 GTSNPN and CDR2 SVGIG.

The sample originates from a study of T cell changes during pregnancy in multiple sclerosis (dated by TCRdb to the late 2010s). The study in broad terms: The study looked at changes in the T cell repertoire across pregnancy in women with multiple sclerosis.

The sequence joins TRBV30 to TRBJ1-2, with 8 bases aligning to TRBD1. This specimen was CD4+ T cells from peripheral blood mononuclear cells, taken in the first trimester of pregnancy. The receptor comes from a female donor in good health, enrolled as a control in a pregnancy study. For the CDR3, the sequence is CAWSLTGGIYGYTF. The DNA reads as follows: TGTGCCTGGAGTCTAACAGGGGGAATCTATGGCTACACCTTC.